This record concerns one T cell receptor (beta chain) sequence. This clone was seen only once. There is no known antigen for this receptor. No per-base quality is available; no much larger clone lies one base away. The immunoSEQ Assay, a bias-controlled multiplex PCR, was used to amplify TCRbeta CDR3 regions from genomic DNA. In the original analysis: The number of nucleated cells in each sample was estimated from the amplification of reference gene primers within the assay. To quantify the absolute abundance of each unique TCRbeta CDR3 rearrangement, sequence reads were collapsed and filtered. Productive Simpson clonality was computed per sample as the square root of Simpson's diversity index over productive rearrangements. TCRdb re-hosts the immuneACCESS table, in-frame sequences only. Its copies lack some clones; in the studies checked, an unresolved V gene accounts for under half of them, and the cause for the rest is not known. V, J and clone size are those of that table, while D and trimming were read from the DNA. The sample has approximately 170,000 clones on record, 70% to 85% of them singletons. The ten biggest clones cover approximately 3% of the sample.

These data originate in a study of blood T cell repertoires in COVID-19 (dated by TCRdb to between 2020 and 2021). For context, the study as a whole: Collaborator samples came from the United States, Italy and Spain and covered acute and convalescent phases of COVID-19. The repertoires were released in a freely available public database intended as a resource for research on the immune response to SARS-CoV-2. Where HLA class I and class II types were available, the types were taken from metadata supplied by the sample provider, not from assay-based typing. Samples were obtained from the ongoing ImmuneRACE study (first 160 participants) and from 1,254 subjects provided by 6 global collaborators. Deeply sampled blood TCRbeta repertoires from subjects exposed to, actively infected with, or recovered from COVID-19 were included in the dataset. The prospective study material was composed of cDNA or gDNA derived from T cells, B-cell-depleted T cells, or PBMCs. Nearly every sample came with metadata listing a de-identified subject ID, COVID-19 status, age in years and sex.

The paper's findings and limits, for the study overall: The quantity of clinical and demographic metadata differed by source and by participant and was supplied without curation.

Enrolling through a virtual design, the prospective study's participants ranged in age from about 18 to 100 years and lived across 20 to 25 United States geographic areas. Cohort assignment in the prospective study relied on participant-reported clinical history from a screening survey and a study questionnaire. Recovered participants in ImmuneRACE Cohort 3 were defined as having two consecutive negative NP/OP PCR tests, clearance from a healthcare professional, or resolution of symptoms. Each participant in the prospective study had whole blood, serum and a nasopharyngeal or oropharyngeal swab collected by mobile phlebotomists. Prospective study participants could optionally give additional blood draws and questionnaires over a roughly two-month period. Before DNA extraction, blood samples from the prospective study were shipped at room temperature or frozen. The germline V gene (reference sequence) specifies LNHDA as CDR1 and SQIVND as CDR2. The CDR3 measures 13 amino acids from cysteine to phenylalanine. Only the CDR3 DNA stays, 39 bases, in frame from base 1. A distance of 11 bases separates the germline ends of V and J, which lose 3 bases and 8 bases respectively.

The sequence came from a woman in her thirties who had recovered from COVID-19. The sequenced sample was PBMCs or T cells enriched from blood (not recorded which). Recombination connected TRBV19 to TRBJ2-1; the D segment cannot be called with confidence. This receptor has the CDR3 CASSMVWAHEQFF. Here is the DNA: TGTGCCAGTAGTATGGTCTGGGCCCATGAGCAGTTCTTC.